What follows are 28 T cell receptor beta chains derived from one specimen sequenced in a study of cytomegalovirus exposure and HLA in healthy donors (TCRdb year 2017). Libraries were built with the immunoSEQ multiplex PCR assay. A mixture of 60 forward primers for TCR Vbeta segments and 13 reverse primers for TCR Jbeta segments was used in the multiplex PCR. The source is immuneACCESS, and TCRdb retained only in-frame sequences with V and J called. Part of the clones is not carried over; for the studies checked, unresolved V genes explain less than half of this, and the remainder is unexplained. In this sample the table shows about 96,000 clones, under 85% of which occur a single time. Approximately 3.2% of the sample goes to the ten largest clones. Material: PBMCs. The receptors derive from a female donor in good health and CMV-seropositive.

The V call is TRBV5-1, the J call TRBJ2-2, with D possibly TRBD1 on 6 matching bases. Germline V gene lookup returns CDR1 SGHRS and CDR2 YFSETQ. This CDR3 has 12 amino acids. V lost 6 bases and J lost 6, with 9 bases in between. The CDR3 region is CASTEGAGELFF. The CDR3 nucleotides are TGCGCCAGCACAGAGGGGGCCGGGGAGCTGTTTTTT.

Only a few counts were recorded for this clone. The V call is TRBV5-1, the J call TRBJ1-6; D uncertain. The CDR3 has 14 amino acids. V was trimmed by 0 bases and J by 4 bases, leaving 5 bases between them. CDR1 is SGHRS, CDR2 YFSETQ, per germline. CDR3 loop: CASSLDGYNSPLHF. CDR3 DNA sequence: TGCGCCAGCAGCTTGGACGGTTATAATTCACCCCTCCACTTT.

This clone was picked up a small number of times. The rearrangement joins TRBV28 to TRBJ1-4, with TRBD1 matching 10 bases. V lost 4 bases and J lost 6; bases outside the gene matches: 5. Germline CDR1 is MDHEN and CDR2 is SYDVKM. The CDR3 has 15 amino acids. The CDR3 bases are TGTGCCAGCAGTTCGGGTGGGACAGGGGATGAAAAACTGTTTTTT. Amino acid sequence: CASSSGGTGDEKLFF.

V and J are TRBV5-1 and TRBJ2-7, with D possibly being TRBD1 (5 bases). V lost 4 bases, J lost 0 bases, and 14 bases lay in between. Germline CDR1 reads SGHRS; CDR2 reads YFSETQ. This CDR3 contains 15 residues. The CDR3 nucleotides are TGCGCCAGCAGCCTTAGGACACTGAGCTCCTACGAGCAGTACTTC. This encodes CASSLRTLSSYEQYF.

A single count supports this clone. The chain recombines TRBV6-5 with TRBJ1-4; possible D gene TRBD1, 6 bases. Trimming cost V 9 bases and J 3 bases, with 14 bases left between them. This CDR3 region has 14 residues. Germline V gene data show CDR1 as MNHEY and CDR2 as SVGAGI. The CDR3: CASRRGAPNEKLFF. For the CDR3, the DNA is TGTGCCAGTCGCCGGGGGGCGCCTAATGAAAAACTGTTTTTT.

This chain connects TRBV9 to TRBJ1-1, with TRBD1 matching 7 bases. The CDR3 contains 15 residues. Germline-derived CDR1 and CDR2 are SGDLS and YYNGEE. The ends lost 0 bases at V and 0 bases at J; junction bases unmatched: 2. This CDR3 reads CASSVAGQVNTEAFF. The CDR3 DNA sequence: TGTGCCAGCAGCGTAGCAGGACAGGTGAACACTGAAGCTTTCTTT.

Here the CDR3 DNA reads TGCGCCAGCAGCCAAGATTACCGGGACACCGGGGAGCTGTTTTTT. Protein sequence: CASSQDYRDTGELFF. The chain carries TRBV4-3 and TRBJ2-2; D remains unclear. CDR1 and CDR2 (germline): LGHNA, YSLEER. The CDR3 has 15 amino acids. Deletions cut 0 bases from V and 3 bases from J, with 8 bases between.

V is TRBV4-2 and J is TRBJ2-1, with TRBD2 matching over 13 bases. Germline lookup yields CDR1 LGHNA and CDR2 YNFKEQ. The length of the CDR3 is 18 residues. The ends lost 1 base at V and 7 bases at J; junction bases unmatched: 10. For the CDR3, the DNA is TGTGCCAGCAGCCAAGGGACTAGCGGGAGTGGGGCAGGGAATGAGCAGTTCTTC. Its protein is CASSQGTSGSGAGNEQFF.

The V call is TRBV28, the J call TRBJ1-6; TRBD1 aligns across 7 bases. Trimming cost V 9 bases and J 5 bases; bases outside gene matches: 7. Germline V lookup: CDR1 MDHEN, CDR2 SYDVKM. The CDR3 is 14 amino acids. In DNA, the CDR3 is TGTGCCAGTAAACAGGGGCTACATAATTCACCCCTCCACTTT. This translates into CASKQGLHNSPLHF.

The gene calls are TRBV7-9 and TRBJ2-7; possible D gene TRBD1, 6 bases. Germline CDR1 reads SEHNR; CDR2 reads FQNEAQ (reference sequence). Trimming shortened V by 5 bases and J by 4 bases, and 18 bases separated the two germline ends. This CDR3 has 15 amino acids. The CDR3 DNA reads TGTGCCAGCAGCCGAGACAGGACATCCCCATACGAGCAGTACTTC. This codes for CASSRDRTSPYEQYF.

The J gene is TRBJ1-2, the V gene TRBV10-3; 7 nucleotides match TRBD1. Germline CDR1 reads ENHRY; CDR2 reads SYGVKD. V gave up 3 bases and J gave up 3 bases; unmatched junction bases: 1. The CDR3 loop spans 13 amino acids. The chain's CDR3 is CAISEGGHYGYTF. The CDR3 DNA reads TGTGCCATCAGTGAAGGGGGCCACTATGGCTACACCTTC.

The V call is TRBV4-1, the J call TRBJ2-1, with D maybe TRBD2 (6 bases). Germline CDR1 MGHRA, CDR2 YSYEKL. CDR3 length: 20 residues. V was cut by 3 bases and J by 0 bases, with 24 bases left in between. The CDR3 loop reads CASSQGIDPGGPSSYNEQFF. The CDR3 region has the DNA TGCGCCAGCAGCCAGGGGATAGACCCAGGAGGGCCCAGCTCCTACAATGAGCAGTTCTTC.

The chain joins TRBV9 to TRBJ2-7, with TRBD2 identical over 8 bases. The CDR3 is made up of 15 amino acids. CDR1 is SGDLS, CDR2 YYNGEE, per germline. Unmatched junction bases numbered 9, after V lost 3 bases and J lost 4 bases. The CDR3 DNA reads as TGTGCCAGCAGCGCCCGAGCGGGAGTCGGATACGAGCAGTACTTC. Protein sequence: CASSARAGVGYEQYF. The whole variable domain, remainder taken from reference TRBV9 and TRBJ2-7, is DSGVTQTPKHLITATGQRVTLRCSPRSGDLSVYWYQQSLDQGLQFLIQYYNGEERAKGNILERFSAQQFPDLHSELNLSSLELGDSALYFCASSARAGVGYEQYFGPGTRLTVT.

This rearrangement joins TRBV4-1 to TRBJ1-6, with 10 positions matching TRBD1. CDR1 MGHRA and CDR2 YSYEKL come from the germline V gene. The CDR3 is 16 residues long. V lost 0 bases and J lost 10; bases outside the gene matches: 6. CDR3 amino acids: CASSQDLDRGYSPLHF. DNA for the CDR3: TGCGCCAGCAGCCAAGATTTGGACAGGGGGTACTCACCCCTCCACTTT.

This clone was counted between two and nine times. This chain uses TRBV5-1 with TRBJ2-3, with D possibly being TRBD1 (6 bases). Deletions cut 4 bases from V and 1 base from J, with 10 bases between. The V gene's germline CDR1 is SGHRS and CDR2 YFSETQ. The CDR3 extends over 14 amino acids. CDR3 protein: CASSTTGRTDTQYF. As DNA, the CDR3 is TGCGCCAGCAGCACCACAGGGCGCACAGATACGCAGTATTTT.

About this clone itself: Sequence at one end of the junction differs from germline and may be a read error. The V call is TRBV7-7, the J call TRBJ1-5; D perhaps matches TRBD1 (6 bases). The CDR3 covers 16 residues. Germline CDR1 is SSHAT and CDR2 is FNYEAQ (reference sequence). CDR3 sequence reads: CASSLSPPGARQPQHF. The CDR3 nucleotides are TGTGCTAGCAGCTTATCTCCCCCAGGGGCGAGGCAGCCCCAGCATTTT.

The CDR3 sequence: CAISVVWGGTGELFF. CDR3 bases: TGTGCCATCAGTGTCGTTTGGGGAGGGACCGGGGAGCTGTTTTTT. The genes are TRBV10-3 and TRBJ2-2; 7 bases fit TRBD2. This CDR3 spans 15 amino acids. The germline gives CDR1 ENHRY, CDR2 SYGVKD. The V and J ends lost 4 bases and 5 bases, in that order; junction bases with no gene match: 7.

The rearrangement joins TRBV5-1 to TRBJ2-3; TRBD2 agrees at 9 bases. V lost 4 bases to trimming and J lost 4 bases; unmatched junction nucleotides: 13. The CDR3 runs to 17 residues. CDR1 and CDR2 (germline): SGHRS, YFSETQ. CDR3 nucleotides: TGCGCCAGCAGCCCTTTTCTACTAGCGGGCGCGCCAGATACGCAGTATTTT. Protein: CASSPFLLAGAPDTQYF.

The chain combines TRBV7-2 with TRBJ1-1; no clear D gene. V was clipped by 6 bases and J by 7 bases, with 18 bases between them. The length of the CDR3 is 14 residues. Germline V lookup: CDR1 SGHTA, CDR2 FQGNSA. CDR3 residues: CASSPSWRVVEAFF. The DNA of the CDR3 is TGTGCCAGCAGTCCCTCGTGGAGGGTTGTTGAAGCTTTCTTT.

V usage is TRBV7-6 and J usage is TRBJ2-3; 9 bases align to TRBD1. The CDR3 contains 16 residues. Germline CDR1 SGHVS, CDR2 FNYEAQ. V trimming: 5 bases; J trimming: 3 bases; junction bases outside the gene matches: 9. The CDR3 is CASSVWTGARTDTQYF. In DNA form, the CDR3 reads TGTGCCAGCAGCGTATGGACAGGGGCTAGAACAGATACGCAGTATTTT.

The V gene is TRBV27, the J gene TRBJ2-2; a weak D match, TRBD1 (6 bases). From germline, CDR1 is MNHEY and CDR2 SMNVEV (reference sequence). The CDR3 is 13 amino acids. With 4 bases removed from V and 7 bases from J, the gap between germline ends came to 10 bases. This CDR3 reads CASSSGVHGELFF. In DNA form, the CDR3 reads TGTGCCAGCAGTTCAGGGGTTCACGGGGAGCTGTTTTTT.

The genes are TRBV30 and TRBJ2-3, with 14 bases matching TRBD2. V lost 3 bases to trimming and J lost 0 bases; unmatched junction nucleotides: 5. CDR1 is GTSNPN, CDR2 SVGIG, per germline (reference sequence). The CDR3 is 17 residues long. CDR3 protein: CAWRTSGRARSTDTQYF. The CDR3 nucleotides are TGTGCCTGGAGGACTAGCGGGAGGGCAAGGAGCACAGATACGCAGTATTTT. Combining the CDR3 with reference TRBV30 and TRBJ2-3 gives the whole variable domain SQTIHQWPATLVQPVGSPLSLECTVEGTSNPNLYWYRQAAGRGLQLLFYSVGIGQISSEVPQNLSASRPQDRQFILSSKKLLLSDSGFYLCAWRTSGRARSTDTQYFGPGTRLTVL.

The V gene is TRBV2, the J gene TRBJ2-1; TRBD2 matches 10 bases. This CDR3 is built from 19 residues. The germline CDR1 and CDR2 sequences are SNHLY and FYNNEI. V was clipped by 4 bases and J by 6 bases; unmatched bases: 18. CDR3 DNA sequence: TGTGCCAGCAGTGCCGGAATGGGGCTAGCGGGAGTTGGGGGCAATGAGCAGTTCTTC. This codes for CASSAGMGLAGVGGNEQFF. The entire variable domain, with the rest obtained from reference TRBV2 and TRBJ2-1, is as follows: EPEVTQTPSHQVTQMGQEVILRCVPISNHLYFYWYRQILGQKVEFLVSFYNNEISEKSEIFDDQFSVERPDGSNFTLKIRSTKLEDSAMYFCASSAGMGLAGVGGNEQFFGPGTRLTVL.

The chain employs TRBV29-1 and TRBJ1-3; D unclear. The CDR3 has 12 residues. The germline V gene has CDR1 SQVTM and CDR2 ANQGSEA. V shed 6 bases and J shed 4 bases, with 10 bases lying between them. The CDR3 DNA follows: TGCAGCGTGGGGTCGGGAGGAAACACCATATATTTT. Translated, it gives CSVGSGGNTIYF.

The V gene is TRBV2, the J gene TRBJ1-2; TRBD1 aligns across 7 bases. The V gene's germline CDR1 is SNHLY and CDR2 FYNNEI. This CDR3 has 13 residues. The trim removed 7 bases at V and 6 bases at J, leaving 8 bases unmatched. The CDR3, as DNA: TGTGCCAGCACCTCGACAGGGTTCAATGGCTACACCTTC. Protein sequence: CASTSTGFNGYTF. The full variable domain, completed using reference TRBV2 and TRBJ1-2, is EPEVTQTPSHQVTQMGQEVILRCVPISNHLYFYWYRQILGQKVEFLVSFYNNEISEKSEIFDDQFSVERPDGSNFTLKIRSTKLEDSAMYFCASTSTGFNGYTFGSGTRLTVV.

This clone was counted a single time. The gene calls are TRBV2 and TRBJ2-3; 15 bases line up with TRBD2. Germline assignment: CDR1 SNHLY and CDR2 FYNNEI. V was pared by 7 bases and J by 7 bases, with 9 bases of the junction left unmatched. This CDR3 comprises 16 residues. CDR3 DNA: TGTGCCAGCATCCAAGGACTAGCGGGGGGGCAAAATACGCAGTATTTT. It yields the protein CASIQGLAGGQNTQYF.

This clone was seen more than once but under ten times. The chain carries TRBV19 and TRBJ2-5, with 7 bases fitting TRBD1. J gave up 2 bases and V 2 bases, and 2 bases lay outside the gene matches. From germline, CDR1 is LNHDA and CDR2 SQIVND (reference sequence). The CDR3 has 14 residues. The CDR3 region has the DNA TGTGCCAGTAGTATAACAGGGGTTCAAGAGACCCAGTACTTC. It yields the protein CASSITGVQETQYF.

The CDR3 is CASSQASRTSGRGNEQFF. The CDR3 nucleotides are TGTGCCAGCAGCCAAGCAAGCAGGACTAGCGGGAGGGGAAATGAGCAGTTCTTC. The rearrangement uses TRBV14 and TRBJ2-1; TRBD2 matches at 15 bases. Germline V gene lookup returns CDR1 SGHDN and CDR2 FVKESK. This CDR3 is built from 18 residues. J lost 7 bases, V lost 1 base, and 8 bases had no gene match. Full variable domain (missing parts from reference TRBV14 and TRBJ2-1): EAGVTQFPSHSVIEKGQTVTLRCDPISGHDNLYWYRRVMGKEIKFLLHFVKESKQDESGMPNNRFLAERTGGTYSTLKVQPAELEDSGVYFCASSQASRTSGRGNEQFFGPGTRLTVL.